Presented here are 3 T cell receptor beta chains from one specimen sequenced in a study of blood T cell repertoires in COVID-19. Here immunoSEQ multiplex PCR was the method, and the copy in TCRdb shows in-frame clones only, minus some. Altogether about 170,000 clones are present, 88% being singletons, with the ten largest covering about 26%. The specimen sequenced was peripheral blood. The receptors were gathered from a man aged 55 to 70 with acute or convalescent COVID-19.

The rearrangement joins TRBV11-2 to TRBJ2-1; D not resolved. The ends were cut back, 4 bases at V and 9 bases at J, with 7 bases in the middle. The germline V gene encodes CDR1 SGHAT and CDR2 FQNNGV. This CDR3 is 11 amino acids long. CDR3 residues: CASSSTIEQFF. CDR3 nucleotides: TGTGCCAGCAGCTCTACTATTGAGCAGTTCTTC.

This chain joins TRBV7-9 and TRBJ2-1; 12 positions agree with TRBD2. Trimming removed 1 base from V and 6 bases from J; junction bases left unmatched: 7. Germline values: CDR1 SEHNR, CDR2 FQNEAQ (reference sequence). This CDR3 region has 17 residues. The CDR3 loop reads CASSLVLTSGSGNEQFF. Written as DNA, the CDR3 is TGTGCCAGCAGCTTAGTCCTGACTAGCGGGAGTGGCAATGAGCAGTTCTTC.

Only one count was recorded for this clone. V usage is TRBV10-3 and J usage is TRBJ2-3; tentative D call: TRBD1 (5 bases). With 3 bases removed from V and 2 bases from J, the gap between germline ends came to 9 bases. Germline loops: CDR1 ENHRY, CDR2 SYGVKD. The CDR3 has 14 amino acids. The CDR3 region has the DNA TGTGCCATCAGTGATCCAGGGATCACAGATACGCAGTATTTT. This codes for CAISDPGITDTQYF.